This T cell receptor beta chain was found in a study of spatial heterogeneity in lung cancer. From the 5' RACE reads, TCRdb called clonotypes with MiXCR, one entry per CDR3 protein. The data show around 20,000 distinct CDR3 sequences, over 8.5% seen once. The time point here: blood at routine non-recurrence follow-up after resection. Whole RNA came from tumor, nontumor lung or frozen PBMC and was sequenced without being sorted. The CDR3 is 15 residues long. Germline loops: CDR1 MDHEN, CDR2 SYDVKM. The junction had 3 bases not matched to a gene; V was cut back by 3 bases and J by 1 base. Ten or more counts support this clonotype.

The sample consisted of PBMCs, taken at follow-up. The gene calls are TRBV28 and TRBJ2-3, with 8 nucleotides matching TRBD2. The clonotype originates from a male donor with early-stage non-small cell lung cancer. CDR3 amino acids: CASSFSREGTDTQYF. CDR3 in DNA: TGTGCCAGCAGTTTTTCGCGGGAGGGCACAGATACGCAGTATTTT.